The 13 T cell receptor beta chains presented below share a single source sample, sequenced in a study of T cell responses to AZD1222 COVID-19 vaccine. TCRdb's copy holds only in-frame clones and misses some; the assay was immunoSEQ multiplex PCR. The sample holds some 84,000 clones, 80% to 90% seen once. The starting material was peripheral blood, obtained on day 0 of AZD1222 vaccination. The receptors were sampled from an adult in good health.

The CDR3: CATSPDGTGRTEAFF. The CDR3 coding sequence is TGTGCCACCAGCCCAGACGGGACAGGGAGGACTGAAGCTTTCTTT. J is TRBJ1-1 and V is TRBV15; TRBD1 matches at 9 bases. This CDR3 is built from 15 residues. V dropped 5 bases and J dropped 5; count of bases not matched to a gene: 9. Germline V lookup: CDR1 LNHNV, CDR2 YYDKDF (reference sequence).

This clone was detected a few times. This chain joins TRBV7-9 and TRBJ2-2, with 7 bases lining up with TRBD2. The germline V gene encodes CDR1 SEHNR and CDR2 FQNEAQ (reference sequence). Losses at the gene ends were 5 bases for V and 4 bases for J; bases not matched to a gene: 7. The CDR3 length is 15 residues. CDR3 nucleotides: TGTGCCAGCAGCCCATTAGGCGGGAGCACCGGGGAGCTGTTTTTT. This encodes CASSPLGGSTGELFF.

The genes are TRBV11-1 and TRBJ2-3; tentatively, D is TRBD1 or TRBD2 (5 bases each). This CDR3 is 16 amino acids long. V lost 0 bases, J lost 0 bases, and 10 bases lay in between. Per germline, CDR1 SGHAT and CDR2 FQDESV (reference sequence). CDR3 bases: TGTGCCAGCAGCTTAGCTTCGGGGCCGAGCACAGATACGCAGTATTTT. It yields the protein CASSLASGPSTDTQYF.

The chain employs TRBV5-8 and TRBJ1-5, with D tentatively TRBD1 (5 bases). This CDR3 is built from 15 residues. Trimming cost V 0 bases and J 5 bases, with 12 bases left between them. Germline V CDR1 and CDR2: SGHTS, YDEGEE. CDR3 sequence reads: CASSLDGGRDQPQHF. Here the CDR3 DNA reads TGTGCCAGCAGCTTGGACGGGGGACGGGATCAGCCCCAGCATTTT.

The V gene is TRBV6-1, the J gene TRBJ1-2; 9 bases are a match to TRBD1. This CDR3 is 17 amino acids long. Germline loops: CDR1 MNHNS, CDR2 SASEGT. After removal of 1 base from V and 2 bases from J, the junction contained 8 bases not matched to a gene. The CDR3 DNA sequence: TGTGCCAGCAGTGAAGGGCTTGGGACAGGGCAGAACTATGGCTACACCTTC. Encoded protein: CASSEGLGTGQNYGYTF.

CDR3 sequence: CASSPRGLDEKLFF. As DNA, the CDR3 is TGTGCCAGTAGTCCTCGGGGCTTAGATGAAAAACTGTTTTTT. The chain combines TRBV19 with TRBJ1-4; D possibly corresponds to TRBD1 (5 bases). The CDR3 covers 14 residues. V shed 5 bases and J shed 6 bases, with 13 bases lying between them. Per germline, CDR1 LNHDA and CDR2 SQIVND (reference sequence).

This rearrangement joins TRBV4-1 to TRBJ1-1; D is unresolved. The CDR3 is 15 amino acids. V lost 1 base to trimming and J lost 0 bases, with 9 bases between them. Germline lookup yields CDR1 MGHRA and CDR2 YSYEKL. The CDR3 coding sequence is TGCGCCAGCAGCCAAGCTCCGGTCATGAACACTGAAGCTTTCTTT. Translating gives CASSQAPVMNTEAFF.

The DNA of the CDR3 is TGCGCCAGCGGACAGGGATGGAACACAGATACGCAGTATTTT. Amino acid sequence: CASGQGWNTDTQYF. V usage is TRBV5-1 and J usage is TRBJ2-3; TRBD1 matches 8 bases. Germline V lookup: CDR1 SGHRS, CDR2 YFSETQ. J gave up 2 bases and V 7 bases, and 6 bases lay outside the gene matches. CDR3 size: 14 residues.

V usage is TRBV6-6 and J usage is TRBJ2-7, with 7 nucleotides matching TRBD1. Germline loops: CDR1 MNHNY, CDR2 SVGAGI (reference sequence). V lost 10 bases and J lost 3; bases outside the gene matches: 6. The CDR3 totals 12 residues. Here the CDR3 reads CATTGQIYEQYF. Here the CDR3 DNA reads TGTGCCACGACGGGACAGATCTACGAGCAGTACTTC.

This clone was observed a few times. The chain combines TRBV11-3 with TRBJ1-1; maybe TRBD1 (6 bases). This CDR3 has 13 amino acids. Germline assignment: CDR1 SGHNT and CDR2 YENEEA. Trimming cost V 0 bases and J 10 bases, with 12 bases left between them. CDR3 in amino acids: CASSLDPGAGAFF. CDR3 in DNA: TGTGCCAGCAGCTTAGATCCAGGGGCTGGAGCTTTCTTT.

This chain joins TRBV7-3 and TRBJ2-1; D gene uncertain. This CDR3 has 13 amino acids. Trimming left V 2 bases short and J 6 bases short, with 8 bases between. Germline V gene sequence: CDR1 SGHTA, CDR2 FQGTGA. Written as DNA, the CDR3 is TGTGCCAGCAGCTTAGATCAGCGCAATGAGCAGTTCTTC. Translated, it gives CASSLDQRNEQFF.

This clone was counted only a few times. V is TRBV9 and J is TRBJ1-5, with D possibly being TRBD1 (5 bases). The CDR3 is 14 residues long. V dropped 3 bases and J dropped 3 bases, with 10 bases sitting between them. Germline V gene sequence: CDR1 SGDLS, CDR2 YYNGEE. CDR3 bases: TGTGCCAGCAGCGATGGGGGTAACAATCAGCCCCAGCATTTT. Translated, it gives CASSDGGNNQPQHF.

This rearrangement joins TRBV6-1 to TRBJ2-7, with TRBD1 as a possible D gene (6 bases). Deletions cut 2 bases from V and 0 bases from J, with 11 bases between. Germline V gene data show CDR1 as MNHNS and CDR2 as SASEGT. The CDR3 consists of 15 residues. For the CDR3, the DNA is TGTGCCAGCAGTGAACACAGGGCCTGCTCCTACGAGCAGTACTTC. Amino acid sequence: CASSEHRACSYEQYF.